The 22 T cell receptor beta chains below all came from one sample that was sequenced in a study of blood T cell repertoires in COVID-19 (dated by TCRdb to 2018 to 2020). Library preparation used the immunoSEQ multiplex PCR assay. TCRdb retrieved this table from immuneACCESS and kept in-frame rearrangements only. Not all clones are present; in checked studies, unresolved V genes account for under half, and no reason is known for the remainder. The sample table holds tens of thousands of clones, of which roughly four fifths were seen once. Around 4.1% of the sample is taken by the ten largest. The sequenced sample was peripheral blood. The receptors here all came from a woman in her sixties or seventies with acute or convalescent COVID-19.

The rearrangement uses TRBV5-6 and TRBJ1-1, with D maybe TRBD1 (6 bases). The V end was cut by 4 bases, the J end by 1 base, with 14 bases between. Per germline, CDR1 SGHDT and CDR2 YYEEEE. The CDR3 has 15 amino acids. CDR3 nucleotides: TGTGCCAGCAGCCCAACTCTACAGGGGAACACTGAAGCTTTCTTT. Protein product: CASSPTLQGNTEAFF. The whole variable domain, remainder taken from reference TRBV5-6 and TRBJ1-1, is DAGVTQSPTHLIKTRGQQVTLRCSPKSGHDTVSWYQQALGQGPQFIFQYYEEEERQRGNFPDRFSGHQFPNYSSELNVNALLLGDSALYLCASSPTLQGNTEAFFGQGTRLTVV.

V and J are TRBV6-5 and TRBJ2-5, with a possible D match to TRBD2 (5 bases). Germline CDR1 MNHEY, CDR2 SVGAGI. Trimming shortened V by 4 bases and J by 7 bases, and 22 bases separated the two germline ends. This CDR3 is 16 amino acids long. The CDR3 protein is CASSSNRGLRKGTQYF. The CDR3 bases are TGTGCCAGCAGTTCGAATCGGGGTCTTCGGAAAGGGACCCAGTACTTC.

The chain is built from TRBV7-9 and TRBJ2-5; D is possibly TRBD1 (6 bases). Trimming removed 1 base at V and 0 bases at J, with 9 bases between. The CDR3 contains 15 residues. CDR1 SEHNR and CDR2 FQNEAQ come from the germline V gene (reference sequence). In nucleotides, the CDR3 is TGTGCCAGCAGCTTAGGACAGGCCTACCAAGAGACCCAGTACTTC. Its protein is CASSLGQAYQETQYF.

This rearrangement joins TRBV19 to TRBJ1-1, with TRBD1 identical over 7 bases. This CDR3 contains 16 residues. The V segment lost 7 bases and the J segment 1 base; nucleotides outside the gene matches: 12. In germline, CDR1 is LNHDA, CDR2 SQIVND (reference sequence). The DNA of the CDR3 is TGTGCCAGTATGGAGTACGGAGGGGACAGGAACACTGAAGCTTTCTTT. Its protein product is CASMEYGGDRNTEAFF.

This clone came up once. The CDR3 sequence: CASSLNRGNQPQHF. The CDR3 DNA reads as TGTGCCAGCAGCTTAAACAGGGGCAATCAGCCCCAGCATTTT. V is TRBV7-2 and J is TRBJ1-5, with a tentative D call TRBD1 (6 bases). Germline V gives CDR1 SGHTA, CDR2 FQGNSA. V lost 2 bases to trimming and J lost 2 bases, with 7 bases between them. The CDR3 is 14 residues long.

The table lists this clone with a count of one. This chain joins TRBV29-1 and TRBJ1-1; 9 nucleotides match TRBD1. The CDR3 is 13 amino acids. The trim removed 4 bases at V and 5 bases at J, leaving 5 bases unmatched. CDR1 is SQVTM, CDR2 ANQGSEA, per germline. CDR3 protein: CSVGRTGVTEAFF. CDR3 nucleotide sequence: TGCAGCGTTGGTAGGACAGGGGTTACTGAAGCTTTCTTT.

This CDR3 reads CASSLDLLERGGDEQFF. CDR3 bases: TGTGCCAGCAGCTTAGATCTCCTCGAGCGGGGGGGCGATGAGCAGTTCTTC. The chain recombines TRBV11-2 with TRBJ2-1, with TRBD2 matching over 10 bases. With 0 bases clipped from V and 8 bases from J, the junction kept 10 bases outside the gene matches. The CDR3 sequence is 17 residues long. CDR1 and CDR2 from the germline V gene are SGHAT and FQNNGV.

The chain employs TRBV18 and TRBJ2-3; 11 nucleotides match TRBD2. The CDR3 totals 17 residues. Germline V CDR1 and CDR2: KGHSH, LQKENI. The trim removed 3 bases at V and 1 base at J, leaving 6 bases unmatched. The DNA for the CDR3 is TGTGCCAGCTCACCGTTGCTAGCGGGAGGAGGCACAGATACGCAGTATTTT. As protein: CASSPLLAGGGTDTQYF. The variable domain in full, with the rest retrieved from reference TRBV18 and TRBJ2-3, is NAGVMQNPRHLVRRRGQEARLRCSPMKGHSHVYWYRQLPEEGLKFMVYLQKENIIDESGMPKERFSAEFPKEGPSILRIQQVVRGDSAAYFCASSPLLAGGGTDTQYFGPGTRLTVL.

The V and J genes are TRBV5-6 and TRBJ2-7; 14 bases are a match to TRBD2. The V gene's germline CDR1 is SGHDT and CDR2 YYEEEE. The junction had 6 bases not matched to a gene; V was cut back by 4 bases and J by 6 bases. The CDR3 covers 15 residues. CDR3: CASSLPGLAGVEQYF. Written as DNA, the CDR3 is TGTGCCAGCAGCCTTCCGGGACTAGCGGGAGTCGAGCAGTACTTC. Based on the CDR3 plus reference TRBV5-6 and TRBJ2-7, the full variable domain is DAGVTQSPTHLIKTRGQQVTLRCSPKSGHDTVSWYQQALGQGPQFIFQYYEEEERQRGNFPDRFSGHQFPNYSSELNVNALLLGDSALYLCASSLPGLAGVEQYFGPGTRLTVT.

The chain combines TRBV5-1 with TRBJ1-2; D is ambiguous. The germline CDR1 and CDR2 sequences are SGHRS and YFSETQ. The V gene lost 0 bases and the J gene lost 6 bases, with 6 bases spanning the gap. The CDR3 has 12 residues. The CDR3 here is CASSLDFDGYTF. DNA of the CDR3: TGCGCCAGCAGCTTGGACTTTGATGGCTACACCTTC.

This rearrangement joins TRBV4-1 to TRBJ2-4; the D gene is possibly TRBD2 (6 bases). The CDR3 extends over 17 amino acids. Trimming left V 1 base short and J 2 bases short, with 15 bases between. Germline CDR1 reads MGHRA; CDR2 reads YSYEKL. CDR3 region: CASSQGGRRGTKNIQYF. The CDR3, as DNA: TGCGCCAGCAGCCAAGGGGGTAGACGGGGGACCAAAAACATTCAGTACTTC.

The rearrangement uses TRBV4-2 and TRBJ1-2; TRBD1 is a possible D gene (5 bases). The CDR3 is 16 amino acids. V lost 1 base to trimming and J lost 5 bases, with 17 bases between them. Germline values: CDR1 LGHNA, CDR2 YNFKEQ. CDR3 nucleotide sequence: TGTGCCAGCAGCCAAGCCTTTGCTGTGGGGGGTTATGGCTACACCTTC. Its translation is CASSQAFAVGGYGYTF.

The rearrangement uses TRBV18 and TRBJ2-1, with TRBD2 matching 15 bases. Unmatched junction bases numbered 2, after V lost 3 bases and J lost 8 bases. In germline, CDR1 is KGHSH, CDR2 LQKENI. This CDR3 contains 15 residues. CDR3 DNA sequence: TGTGCCAGCTCACCGGGACTAGCGGGGGGATATGAGCAGTTCTTC. Translated, it gives CASSPGLAGGYEQFF.

The chain recombines TRBV11-3 with TRBJ1-6; TRBD1 matches at 8 bases. This CDR3 comprises 13 residues. Germline V gene data show CDR1 as SGHNT and CDR2 as YENEEA. After removal of 1 base from V and 15 bases from J, the junction contained 5 bases not matched to a gene. The CDR3 protein is CASSLGTGTLLHF. For the CDR3, the DNA is TGTGCCAGCAGCTTAGGGACAGGGACTCTCCTCCACTTT.

The chain uses TRBV5-1 and TRBJ1-1, with 7 bases identical to TRBD1. After removal of 5 bases from V and 5 bases from J, the junction contained 15 bases not matched to a gene. Germline loops: CDR1 SGHRS, CDR2 YFSETQ. The CDR3 extends over 16 amino acids. The chain's CDR3 is CASSPLDHRGGTEAFF. Written as DNA, the CDR3 is TGCGCCAGCAGTCCGCTTGACCACAGGGGAGGTACTGAAGCTTTCTTT.

The chain links TRBV9 to TRBJ2-5, with D possibly matching TRBD1 (6 bases). CDR3 length: 13 amino acids. Germline values: CDR1 SGDLS, CDR2 YYNGEE. V dropped 0 bases and J dropped 6 bases, with 9 bases sitting between them. The CDR3 region is CASSVGGPQTQYF. CDR3 coding DNA: TGTGCCAGCAGCGTAGGGGGGCCTCAGACCCAGTACTTC.

V and J are TRBV7-8 and TRBJ2-7; 7 nucleotides align to TRBD1. Looked up from germline, CDR1 is SGHVS and CDR2 is FQNEAQ. Trimming cost V 1 base and J 9 bases; bases outside gene matches: 9. This CDR3 is 14 amino acids long. The CDR3 region is CASSLEVDRAMQYF. The CDR3 bases are TGTGCCAGCAGCTTAGAAGTTGACAGGGCAATGCAGTACTTC.

The CDR3 nucleotides read TGCAGCGTTCGTGGATGGGGACAGGGGGCGTTGGATACGCAGTATTTT. Protein product: CSVRGWGQGALDTQYF. The J gene is TRBJ2-3, the V gene TRBV29-1; 12 bases are shared with TRBD1. The ends lost 5 bases at V and 6 bases at J; junction bases unmatched: 12. Germline lookup yields CDR1 SQVTM and CDR2 ANQGSEA. The CDR3 is 16 residues long.

In DNA form, the CDR3 reads TGTGCCAGCAGCGGACAGGTTAACACCGGGGAGCTGTTTTTT. This gives the protein CASSGQVNTGELFF. The chain has TRBV9 and TRBJ2-2; maybe TRBD1 (6 bases). This CDR3 is 14 amino acids long. V was trimmed by 3 bases and J by 2 bases, leaving 8 bases between them. Germline assignment: CDR1 SGDLS and CDR2 YYNGEE.

The CDR3 nucleotides read TGTGCCAGCAGTCTCAACCGGGGGAGTGTGACCCAGTACTTC. This gives the protein CASSLNRGSVTQYF. V usage is TRBV11-2 and J usage is TRBJ2-5; maybe TRBD2 (6 bases). This CDR3 is built from 14 residues. The V gene's germline CDR1 is SGHAT and CDR2 FQNNGV. V lost 6 bases and J 7 bases, leaving 18 bases between the germline ends.

This clone appeared once. The chain links TRBV30 to TRBJ2-5; 9 positions agree with TRBD2. V was pared by 3 bases and J by 2 bases, with 7 bases of the junction left unmatched. This CDR3 comprises 15 residues. Per germline, CDR1 GTSNPN and CDR2 SVGIG (reference sequence). CDR3 nucleotide sequence: TGTGCCTGGAGAGGTCGGCTAGCGGGACAAGAGACCCAGTACTTC. This gives the protein CAWRGRLAGQETQYF.

The V call is TRBV9, the J call TRBJ1-6; 8 nucleotides agree with TRBD1. Losses at the gene ends were 3 bases for V and 10 bases for J; bases not matched to a gene: 6. From germline, CDR1 is SGDLS and CDR2 YYNGEE. This CDR3 has 14 amino acids. This chain's CDR3 is CASSELDRDSPLHF. CDR3 sequence (DNA): TGTGCCAGCAGCGAGTTGGACAGGGACTCACCCCTCCACTTT.